A selection of T cell receptor beta chains follows, all from one sample in a study of T cell responses to AZD1222 COVID-19 vaccine. Measured with immunoSEQ multiplex PCR; TCRdb has only the in-frame clones, and not every one. The table shows around 110,000 clones, with 85% to 95% occurring only once. Here the sequenced sample was peripheral blood, taken on day 0 of AZD1222 vaccination. These receptors came from an adult in good health. CDR3s leave out the opening cysteine and the closing phenylalanine or tryptophan. The size of a clone is reported for some rows only, either as once, few or many, or as a class for expanded clones.

>TRBJ1-5|TRBV27|NA
ASSAGQSFLRHSNQPQH
>TRBJ2-1|TRBV6-5|NA
ASSRGGYNEQF
>TRBJ2-2|TRBV27|NA
ASSWGGAGELF
>TRBJ2-5|TRBV19|NA
ASSSNLKETQY
>TRBJ1-1|TRBV2|NA
ASSGSLTTGNTEAF
>TRBJ1-5|TRBV28|NA
ASEKLGQLTYSNQPQH
>TRBJ1-1|TRBV5-1|NA
ASSLGEGITEAF
>TRBJ2-6|TRBV15|NA
ATSKKNSGANVLT
>TRBJ1-5|TRBV7-9|NA
ASSWTGRNQPQH
>TRBJ1-1|TRBV2|NA
ASRGVSEAF
>TRBJ2-7|TRBV5-6|few
ASSRGGFGSYEQY